This entry describes one TCR beta chain. The table lists this clone with a few counts. Its recognized antigen is unknown. Base qualities are not at hand, and no much larger clone is one base apart. These data belong to a study of human thymus T cells (dated by TCRdb to between 2020 and 2021). Background on the whole study: The study characterized TCR alpha and beta repertoires from fewer than 10 infant thymus samples and a few related peripheral blood samples. The cohort included over five male and two female infants, with donor ages spanning 7 to 244 days.

The paper as a whole reports these results and caveats: On average, thymus samples yielded 650,000 to 1,000,000 unique TCRB clonotypes, whereas blood samples yielded some 85,000. Usage of V and J gene segments appeared to be biased in both the thymic and the peripheral blood repertoires. According to the related research, thymic TCR repertoires were highly overlapping among unrelated individuals.

TCRB and TCRAD loci were amplified from a standardized quantity of quality-controlled genomic DNA using the immunoSEQ multiplex PCR assay. The amplicons spanned the V(D)J region and were long enough to cover the CDR3 and allow V and J genes to be identified. The commercial immunoSEQ service was used to sequence amplicons on an Illumina platform. In the original analysis: Primer bias and sequencing errors were corrected as previously described, and TCRAD and TCRB were defined on the basis of the IMGT database. Analysis of the repertoires was done with immunoSEQ Analyzer 3.0 and VDJTools and included basic statistics, V/J segment usage, diversity estimates, rarefaction and pairwise overlap. Diversity was estimated using the Chao1, ChaoE, Efron-Thisted, Shannon and inverse Simpson indices, and was also estimated on datasets down-sampled to the size of the smallest sample. Repertoire overlap used strict matching of CDR3 nucleotide sequence, V gene and J gene, with Jaccard-based multidimensional scaling clustering. TCRdb mirrors the immuneACCESS table, restricted to in-frame sequences. Some clones are absent from its copies; in checked studies, under half trace to an unresolved V gene, and the reason for the others is unknown. The D gene and trimming were derived from the DNA, and the V and J assignments and clone size from that table. This sample holds about 120,000 clones; about 95% were observed only once. The ten biggest clones cover 0.02% to 0.03% of the sample.

Thymus tissue was obtained as surgical resects removed during corrective cardiac surgery. In Finland, the donors were immunologically healthy infants who were having open corrective cardiac surgery for congenital heart defects. Thymocytes were mechanically released from the tissue and were stored as pellets of roughly 10-34 million cells at -70 degrees C. A QIAsymphony instrument was used to extract genomic DNA from frozen cell pellets. This clonotype was obtained from a boy in the first two years of life with a congenital heart defect but otherwise immunologically healthy. Sequencing input: thymus tissue.

The CDR3 sequence is CASSSPRLGYRYEQYF. The DNA is as follows: TGTGCCAGCAGCTCGCCCCGACTAGGGTACCGCTACGAGCAGTACTTC. The chain links TRBV7-2 with TRBJ2-7; D gene: possibly TRBD2, on 6 matching bases. CDR1 and CDR2 were assigned from the germline V gene as SGHTA and FQGNSA. Its CDR3 holds 16 amino acids, cysteine through phenylalanine. CDR3 DNA is the only sequence kept; it has 48 bases, read in frame from the first base. Cut back by 4 bases and 3 bases, the V and J ends lie 19 bases apart.